These 32 T cell receptor beta chains originate from one sample sequenced in a study of shared clonotypes between healthy human individuals (TCRdb year 2020). The receptor library was made with the immunoSEQ multiplex PCR assay. In its TCRdb copy, this immuneACCESS table keeps in-frame sequences only and misses some clones. Where compared with another copy, unresolved V genes explain less than half of these, and the others have no known cause. The sample has about 500,000 clones on record, roughly three quarters of them singletons. The top ten hold around 13% of the sample. The sequenced sample was PBMCs. The source is a woman aged 40 to 55 in good health. Some clones in this sample may be carry-over from other donors' samples.

The chain is built from TRBV28 and TRBJ2-6, with 7 bases identical to TRBD1. J gave up 0 bases and V 5 bases, and 7 bases lay outside the gene matches. The CDR3 contains 17 residues. CDR1 is MDHEN, CDR2 SYDVKM, per germline. CDR3 DNA: TGTGCCAGCAGTCGTCTCAGGGGGTCCTCTGGGGCCAACGTCCTGACTTTC. It encodes CASSRLRGSSGANVLTF.

A few counts support this clone. Given a far larger clone just one base away, this is likely a sequencing read error. The chain carries TRBV29-1 and TRBJ1-2; possibly TRBD1 for D (5 bases). This CDR3 has 15 residues. Germline V lookup: CDR1 SQVTM, CDR2 ANQGSEA. The ends were cut back, 1 base at V and 8 bases at J, with 20 bases in the middle. DNA for the CDR3: TGCAGCGTTGAAGGGTGGCAAGGGGTTGTAGGGGGCTACACCTTC. Amino acid sequence: CSVEGWQGVVGGYTF.

On this clone: A read error may be the cause here, since a much bigger clone is one base away. The genes are TRBV6-4 and TRBJ2-6; TRBD1 aligns across 7 bases. Unmatched junction bases numbered 1, after V lost 0 bases and J lost 2 bases. The V gene's germline CDR1 is MRHNA and CDR2 SNTAGT. The CDR3 length is 16 residues. The CDR3 DNA reads as TGTGCCAGCAGTGACTCAGGGGGCCCTGGGGCCAACGTCCTGACTTTC. Amino acid sequence: CASSDSGGPGANVLTF.

The J gene is TRBJ2-5, the V gene TRBV5-4, with D possibly matching TRBD2 (6 bases). The CDR3 totals 15 residues. V lost 3 bases and J lost 5, with 17 bases in between. In germline, CDR1 is SGHNT, CDR2 YYREEE (reference sequence). The CDR3 DNA follows: TGTGCCAGCAGCTGGGGGTCCGGGAGTGGGGAGACCCAGTACTTC. Protein: CASSWGSGSGETQYF.

The chain employs TRBV5-6 and TRBJ1-5; 7 positions match TRBD1. After removal of 1 base from V and 0 bases from J, the junction contained 4 bases not matched to a gene. The CDR3 length is 16 residues. Germline V gives CDR1 SGHDT, CDR2 YYEEEE. CDR3 DNA: TGTGCCAGCAGCTTGCAGGGGGACCCTAGCAATCAGCCCCAGCATTTT. Translation: CASSLQGDPSNQPQHF.

The chain joins TRBV29-1 to TRBJ2-5; D possibly corresponds to TRBD2 (6 bases). V shed 3 bases and J shed 1 base, with 12 bases lying between them. Looked up from germline, CDR1 is SQVTM and CDR2 is ANQGSEA. The CDR3 is made up of 14 amino acids. CDR3 DNA: TGCAGCGTTGATGAGGGAGGTATCCAAGAGACCCAGTACTTC. Amino acid sequence: CSVDEGGIQETQYF.

This clone was counted at least ten times. The chain employs TRBV28 and TRBJ2-5, with TRBD2 matching 10 bases. J was trimmed by 5 bases and V by 6 bases; bases with no gene match: 3. Looked up from germline, CDR1 is MDHEN and CDR2 is SYDVKM. The CDR3 is made up of 13 amino acids. The CDR3 here is CASRTSGIETQYF. The CDR3 nucleotides are TGTGCCAGCAGAACTAGCGGGATTGAGACCCAGTACTTC.

The chain carries TRBV28 and TRBJ1-3, with 9 bases fitting TRBD1. Germline V lookup: CDR1 MDHEN, CDR2 SYDVKM. V was pared by 2 bases and J by 10 bases, with 9 bases of the junction left unmatched. The CDR3 sequence is 15 residues long. The CDR3, as DNA: TGTGCCAGCAGTTTAGTGGGACAGGGTACGTTGACCATATATTTT. Amino acids: CASSLVGQGTLTIYF.

The genes are TRBV28 and TRBJ2-7; 8 bases align to TRBD1. This CDR3 is 15 amino acids long. CDR1 MDHEN and CDR2 SYDVKM come from the germline V gene. With V trimmed by 4 bases and J by 0 bases, 5 bases remained unmatched. CDR3 loop: CASSSGQASSYEQYF. CDR3 bases: TGTGCCAGCAGTTCGGGACAGGCGAGCTCCTACGAGCAGTACTTC.

The V gene is TRBV28, the J gene TRBJ1-1; 10 nucleotides align to TRBD1. Trimming removed 5 bases from V and 7 bases from J; junction bases left unmatched: 7. CDR3 length: 14 amino acids. Germline CDR1 MDHEN, CDR2 SYDVKM. DNA of the CDR3: TGTGCCAGCAGTGGCGACAGGGGGCGCGGTGAAGCTTTCTTT. Protein: CASSGDRGRGEAFF.

This clone was detected once. This sequence joins TRBV19 and TRBJ1-2, with a weak D call TRBD1 (5 bases). Trimming took 2 bases from V and 4 from J, leaving 17 bases between them. The germline V gene has CDR1 LNHDA and CDR2 SQIVND (reference sequence). The length of the CDR3 is 16 residues. The CDR3 spells CASSIRGNRPFYGYTF. The CDR3 region has the DNA TGTGCCAGTAGTATAAGGGGAAACCGCCCTTTCTATGGCTACACCTTC.

As to this clone: A far larger clone is off by one base, so a read error is likely. This chain uses TRBV7-9 with TRBJ2-2; D not certain. Trimming stripped 1 base from V and 0 bases from J, with 3 bases between. This CDR3 has 14 amino acids. Germline CDR1 and CDR2: SEHNR and FQNEAQ (reference sequence). The CDR3 sequence: CASSLDSNTGELFF. Here the CDR3 DNA reads TGTGCCAGCAGCTTAGACTCGAACACCGGGGAGCTGTTTTTT.

This clone has at least ten counts. J is TRBJ2-1 and V is TRBV28, with TRBD1 as a possible D gene (6 bases). This CDR3 spans 15 amino acids. V was clipped by 5 bases and J by 5 bases, with 16 bases between them. Germline lookup yields CDR1 MDHEN and CDR2 SYDVKM. The CDR3 bases are TGTGCCAGCAGTCCCTCGACAGGCTTAGACAATGAGCAGTTCTTC. As protein: CASSPSTGLDNEQFF.

With regard to this clone: Distinct nucleotide sequences in the sample also encode this CDR3. This chain connects TRBV30 to TRBJ2-2; D not resolved. CDR3 length: 14 residues. The germline gives CDR1 GTSNPN, CDR2 SVGIG (reference sequence). The V end lost 2 bases, the J end lost 6 bases, and 13 bases lay between the germline ends. Written as DNA, the CDR3 is TGTGCCTGGAGTTCTTCCGGAATCGCCGGGGAGCTGTTTTTT. It encodes CAWSSSGIAGELFF.

This chain uses TRBV29-1 with TRBJ2-5; 8 positions match TRBD2. The V gene's germline CDR1 is SQVTM and CDR2 ANQGSEA. Trimming took 8 bases from V and 0 from J; bases not matched to a gene: 5. This CDR3 is built from 13 residues. CDR3 DNA sequence: TGCAGCATACTAGCGGTGTACCAAGAGACCCAGTACTTC. Translation: CSILAVYQETQYF.

With regard to this clone: This sample also contains other DNA sequences that code for the same CDR3. V usage is TRBV28 and J usage is TRBJ1-5; the D is unclear. The CDR3 is 11 amino acids. V was clipped by 5 bases and J by 7 bases, with 6 bases between them. Looked up from germline, CDR1 is MDHEN and CDR2 is SYDVKM. Here the CDR3 reads CASSARQPQHF. The CDR3 DNA sequence: TGTGCCAGCAGTGCTCGGCAGCCCCAGCATTTT.

This clone was seen more than once but under ten times. This chain connects TRBV4-3 to TRBJ2-7; TRBD2 matches at 9 bases. The CDR3 sequence is 16 residues long. From germline, CDR1 is LGHNA and CDR2 YSLEER. V shed 1 base and J 5 bases; nucleotides not matched to a gene: 9. As DNA, the CDR3 is TGCGCCAGCAGCCAAGCCTATTCGGCGGGAGGGAACGAGCAGTACTTC. Translated, it gives CASSQAYSAGGNEQYF.

This clone was detected only a few times. The chain employs TRBV5-5 and TRBJ1-2; 8 nucleotides match TRBD1. Germline lookup yields CDR1 SGHKS and CDR2 YYEKEE (reference sequence). With V trimmed by 4 bases and J by 7 bases, 9 bases remained unmatched. This CDR3 region has 14 residues. The CDR3, as DNA: TGTGCCAGCAGCCCAAGGACGGACAGGGTTGGCTACACCTTC. Protein: CASSPRTDRVGYTF.

V gene TRBV7-9 combines with J gene TRBJ2-3; 7 nucleotides match TRBD1. Germline CDR1 reads SEHNR; CDR2 reads FQNEAQ (reference sequence). The V segment lost 5 bases and the J segment 4 bases; nucleotides outside the gene matches: 3. The CDR3 extends over 13 amino acids. Written as DNA, the CDR3 is TGTGCCAGCAGCCAGGGGGTTTCAGATACGCAGTATTTT. As protein: CASSQGVSDTQYF.

The chain joins TRBV5-1 to TRBJ1-5; no clear D. Trimming took 4 bases from V and 5 from J, leaving 16 bases between them. The germline CDR1 and CDR2 sequences are SGHRS and YFSETQ. The CDR3 is 15 amino acids. CDR3 loop: CASSPNVGLDQPQHF. CDR3 nucleotide sequence: TGCGCCAGCAGCCCAAATGTGGGGTTGGATCAGCCCCAGCATTTT.

The chain has TRBV30 and TRBJ1-5; 12 bases map to TRBD1. The V gene's germline CDR1 is GTSNPN and CDR2 SVGIG (reference sequence). V was clipped by 2 bases and J by 0 bases; unmatched bases: 17. The CDR3 consists of 21 residues. For the CDR3, the DNA is TGTGCCTGGAGTTCTTCCCCGACGGGACAGGGGGCAAGGGTTAGCAATCAGCCCCAGCATTTT. Protein product: CAWSSSPTGQGARVSNQPQHF.

A remark on this clone: A far more abundant clone sits one base away, making this likely a read error. The chain is built from TRBV5-1 and TRBJ2-5, with unresolved D. V was cut by 2 bases and J by 4 bases, with 3 bases left in between. Looked up from germline, CDR1 is SGHRS and CDR2 is YFSETQ. This CDR3 is 11 amino acids long. The CDR3 region is CASSFRETQYF. The CDR3 DNA sequence: TGCGCCAGCAGCTTCCGAGAGACCCAGTACTTC. Using reference TRBV5-1 and TRBJ2-5 for the parts outside the CDR3, the full variable domain is KAGVTQTPRYLIKTRGQQVTLSCSPISGHRSVSWYQQTPGQGLQFLFEYFSETQRNKGNFPGRFSGRQFSNSRSEMNVSTLELGDSALYLCASSFRETQYFGPGTRLLVL.

V is TRBV5-6 and J is TRBJ2-1; 9 nucleotides match TRBD1. The CDR3 loop spans 11 amino acids. V trimming: 7 bases; J trimming: 15 bases; junction bases outside the gene matches: 8. The germline gives CDR1 SGHDT, CDR2 YYEEEE. The CDR3: CASWRDRELFF. The CDR3 nucleotides read TGTGCCAGCTGGCGGGACAGGGAATTGTTCTTC.

The chain combines TRBV19 with TRBJ2-1; D call uncertain. The CDR3 is 13 residues long. Germline V gene lookup returns CDR1 LNHDA and CDR2 SQIVND (reference sequence). Deletions cut 7 bases from V and 4 bases from J, with 11 bases between. In DNA, the CDR3 is TGTGCCAGTACGGATCCCCGGTACAATGAGCAGTTCTTC. Translated: CASTDPRYNEQFF.

This clone has a count of ten or more. The identical CDR3 is also encoded by other nucleotide sequences in the sample. J is TRBJ2-5 and V is TRBV10-2; no firm D call. The CDR3 is made up of 12 amino acids. Germline V lookup: CDR1 WSHSY, CDR2 SAAADI. The V gene lost 6 bases and the J gene lost 4 bases, with 9 bases spanning the gap. CDR3 loop: CASRKGGETQYF. The CDR3 coding sequence is TGCGCCAGCAGGAAAGGCGGAGAGACCCAGTACTTC.

The chain combines TRBV19 with TRBJ2-1; 7 bases agree with TRBD2. Trimming cost V 2 bases and J 5 bases; bases outside gene matches: 3. CDR1 is LNHDA and CDR2 is SQIVND in the germline V gene (reference sequence). The CDR3 has 14 amino acids. CDR3 residues: CASSIRGDNNEQFF. The CDR3 coding sequence is TGTGCCAGTAGTATACGGGGGGATAACAATGAGCAGTTCTTC.

The rearrangement joins TRBV28 to TRBJ2-7, with TRBD1 matching over 10 bases. Germline CDR1 is MDHEN and CDR2 is SYDVKM. CDR3 length: 13 amino acids. Germline trimming cut 8 bases from V and 5 bases from J; bases unmatched to any gene: 6. CDR3: CASCRDRGNEQYF. CDR3 bases: TGTGCCAGCTGCCGGGACAGGGGTAACGAGCAGTACTTC.

The V and J genes are TRBV30 and TRBJ1-1; D is ambiguous. Germline V gives CDR1 GTSNPN, CDR2 SVGIG (reference sequence). CDR3 size: 13 residues. V lost 4 bases and J 8 bases, leaving 17 bases between the germline ends. The CDR3 DNA follows: TGTGCCTGGACCCCTGGACGGAGCTTCGAAGCTTTCTTT. It is translated as CAWTPGRSFEAFF.

In its sample, this clone was seen once. The chain links TRBV6-6 to TRBJ1-2; a possible D gene is TRBD1 (5 bases). The CDR3 totals 15 residues. The V gene's germline CDR1 is MNHNY and CDR2 SVGAGI (reference sequence). V lost 0 bases and J lost 3, with 11 bases in between. The CDR3 bases are TGTGCCAGCAGTTACTCGTCGAGGGGCGACTATGGCTACACCTTC. Protein sequence: CASSYSSRGDYGYTF.

The chain is built from TRBV7-3 and TRBJ2-3; D not resolved. The germline CDR1 and CDR2 sequences are SGHTA and FQGTGA. The V gene lost 2 bases and the J gene lost 7 bases, with 22 bases spanning the gap. The CDR3 covers 17 residues. The CDR3 reads CASSLRARSHTRNTQYF. The CDR3 nucleotides read TGTGCCAGCAGCTTACGGGCACGCTCTCATACACGTAATACGCAGTATTTT.

The chain recombines TRBV9 with TRBJ1-1, with D possibly TRBD1 on 6 matching bases. Germline V gene lookup returns CDR1 SGDLS and CDR2 YYNGEE. Trimming left V 0 bases short and J 4 bases short, with 10 bases between. The CDR3 has 14 amino acids. The CDR3 protein is CASSVVSGATEAFF. Here the CDR3 DNA reads TGTGCCAGCAGCGTAGTATCAGGGGCCACTGAAGCTTTCTTT.

This clone was picked up a small number of times. V is TRBV30 and J is TRBJ2-3; 7 bases agree with TRBD2. Looked up from germline, CDR1 is GTSNPN and CDR2 is SVGIG (reference sequence). V was clipped by 4 bases and J by 1 base; unmatched bases: 8. The CDR3 consists of 15 residues. In DNA, the CDR3 is TGTGCCTGGACTCCTCGACTAGCAGGCACAGATACGCAGTATTTT. It codes for CAWTPRLAGTDTQYF.